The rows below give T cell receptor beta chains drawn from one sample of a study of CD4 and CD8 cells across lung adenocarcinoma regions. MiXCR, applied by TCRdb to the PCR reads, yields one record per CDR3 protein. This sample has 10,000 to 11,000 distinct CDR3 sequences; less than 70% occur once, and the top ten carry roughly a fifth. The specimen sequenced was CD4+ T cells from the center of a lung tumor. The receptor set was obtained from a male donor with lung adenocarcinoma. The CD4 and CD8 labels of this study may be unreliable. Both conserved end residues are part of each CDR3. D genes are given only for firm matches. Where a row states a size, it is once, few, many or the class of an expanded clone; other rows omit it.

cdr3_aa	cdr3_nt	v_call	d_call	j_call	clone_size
CASSTLAGGLNEQFF	TGTGCCAGCAGTACACTAGCGGGAGGCCTCAATGAGCAGTTCTTC	TRBV6-1	TRBD2	TRBJ2-1	NA
CASSDRRRTSVNIQYF	TGTGCCAGCAGTGACCGAAGACGGACTAGCGTTAACATTCAGTACTTC	TRBV6-1	TRBD2	TRBJ2-4	NA
CASSVELAGGISSYEQYF	TGTGCCAGCAGTGTGGAACTAGCGGGAGGAATTAGCTCCTACGAGCAGTACTTC	TRBV6-1	TRBD2	TRBJ2-7	many
CASSLDIYEQYF	TGTGCCAGCAGCCTAGACATTTACGAGCAGTACTTC	TRBV6-1	NA	TRBJ2-7	NA
CASSARDTQYF	TGTGCCAGCAGTGCTCGAGATACGCAGTATTTT	TRBV6-5	NA	TRBJ2-3	medium-sized
CASRLGRVNTEAFF	TGTGCCAGCCGCTTGGGGAGGGTGAACACTGAAGCTTTCTTT	TRBV27	NA	TRBJ1-1	NA
CASSSAPTANTGELFF	TGCGCCAGCAGCTCCGCCCCGACAGCAAACACCGGGGAGCTGTTTTTT	TRBV4-3	NA	TRBJ2-2	NA
CASSDATYEQYF	TGTGCCAGCAGTGACGCAACCTACGAGCAGTACTTC	TRBV12-3/TRBV12-4	NA	TRBJ2-7	many
CASTADNEQFF	TGTGCCAGCACCGCAGACAATGAGCAGTTCTTC	TRBV6-1	NA	TRBJ2-1	NA
CASSVAGATDTQYF	TGTGCCAGCAGCGTAGCGGGGGCCACAGATACGCAGTATTTT	TRBV9	NA	TRBJ2-3	NA
CASSLEGSEQFF	TGTGCCAGCAGCTTAGAAGGAAGCGAGCAGTTCTTC	TRBV7-2	NA	TRBJ2-1	NA
CASSDRGAYIQYF	TGTGCCAGCAGTGACAGGGGCGCCTACATTCAGTACTTC	TRBV6-1	NA	TRBJ2-4	NA
CARGFGGVGQETQYF	TGTGCCAGGGGTTTCGGGGGGGTTGGCCAAGAGACCCAGTATTTC	TRBV27	TRBD2	TRBJ2-5	NA
CASSLWASGRLEGEQYF	TGTGCCAGCAGTTTATGGGCTAGCGGGAGATTGGAGGGCGAGCAGTACTTC	TRBV27	TRBD2	TRBJ2-7	few
CASSSTGFGEQYF	TGTGCCAGCAGCTCGACAGGTTTTGGCGAGCAGTACTTC	TRBV7-3	NA	TRBJ2-7	NA
CASSSTGGAGGRDQETQYF	TGTGCCAGCAGTTCCACCGGGGGAGCGGGGGGCCGAGACCAAGAGACGCAGTATTTC	TRBV6-5	TRBD2	TRBJ2-5	NA
CAFSAGGAGANVLTF	TGTGCCTTCTCAGCGGGAGGCGCTGGGGCCAACGTCCTGACTTTC	TRBV30	TRBD2	TRBJ2-6	NA
CASSDRTSGYVQQYF	TGTGCCAGCAGTGATAGGACTAGCGGGTACGTACAGCAGTACTTC	TRBV6-1	TRBD2	TRBJ2-7	NA
CASSLDGGALSQETQYF	TGTGCCAGCAGTCTGGATGGAGGGGCCCTCTCCCAAGAGACCCAGTACTTC	TRBV6-1	NA	TRBJ2-5	NA
CASSEGLKDEQFF	TGTGCCAGCAGTGAAGGATTAAAGGATGAGCAGTTCTTC	TRBV6-1	NA	TRBJ2-1	NA
CASSQGRYEQFF	TGTGCCAGCAGCCAAGGACGCTACGAGCAGTTCTTC	TRBV12-3/TRBV12-4	NA	TRBJ2-1	once
CAISELAGNLYNEQYF	TGTGCCATCAGTGAACTAGCGGGGAACCTCTACAATGAGCAGTACTTC	TRBV10-3	TRBD2	TRBJ2-7	NA
CATRPVGRAGGRRDKNTQYF	TGTGCCACCAGGCCGGTGGGACGAGCGGGGGGGCGGAGGGACAAAAACACGCAGTACTTC	TRBV27	TRBD2	TRBJ2-7	NA
CSATRGLDSYNEQFF	TGCAGTGCTACCAGAGGACTAGACTCCTACAATGAGCAGTTCTTC	TRBV20-1	TRBD2	TRBJ2-1	NA
CAGYGGRAKETQYF	TGCGCGGGCTACGGGGGGCGTGCCAAAGAGACTCAGTACTTC	TRBV10-1	NA	TRBJ2-5	NA
CASRIHFGDYGYTF	TGTGCCAGCAGGATACACTTCGGTGACTATGGCTACACCTTC	TRBV6-1	NA	TRBJ1-2	few
CASSASASGGYEQYF	TGTGCCAGCAGCGCGTCGGCTAGCGGGGGTTACGAGCAGTACTTC	TRBV9	TRBD2	TRBJ2-7	NA
CASSYWGFGDGQETQYF	TGTGCCAGCAGTTACTGGGGGTTCGGGGACGGACAAGAGACCCAGTACTTC	TRBV6-5	NA	TRBJ2-5	medium-sized
CASSSWTGTGYEQYF	TGTGCCAGCAGTTCATGGACAGGGACAGGGTACGAGCAGTACTTC	TRBV28	TRBD1	TRBJ2-7	few
CAAGFGGQGQETQYF	TGTGCCGCGGGGTTTGGCGGACAGGGCCAAGAGACGCAGTATTTC	TRBV10-3	TRBD1	TRBJ2-3	NA
CASRSGLDYGYTF	TGTGCCAGCAGGTCAGGGCTTGACTATGGCTACACCTTC	TRBV6-1	NA	TRBJ1-2	many
CASSVGGGGAGEQFF	TGCGCCAGCAGTGTTGGGGGGGGGGGGGCGGGTGAGCAGTTCTTC	TRBV10-1	NA	TRBJ2-1	medium-sized
CASSLGTSGSGEQYF	TGTGCCAGCAGTCTAGGGACTAGCGGGAGCGGTGAGCAGTACTTC	TRBV12-3/TRBV12-4	TRBD2	TRBJ2-7	few
CSAGMGQEYSPLHF	TGCAGTGCTGGAATGGGACAAGAATACTCACCCCTCCACTTT	TRBV20-1	NA	TRBJ1-6	once
CASSLRASGSSVEQFF	TGTGCCAGCAGCCTCCGAGCTAGCGGGAGTAGCGTTGAGCAGTTCTTC	TRBV7-2	TRBD2	TRBJ2-1	NA
CASRGGGVRDTDTQYF	TGTGCCAGCAGGGGAGGGGGGGTTAGGGACACAGATACGCAGTACTTC	TRBV6-1	NA	TRBJ2-7	NA